This TCR beta chain was recorded in a study of T cells in Graves' hyperthyroidism and ophthalmopathy. Lactation, pregnancy, other autoimmune disease or uncontrolled infection led to exclusion of patients. This clonotype was seen at least ten times. Amplified TCR beta CDR3 regions derived from RNA transcripts. An initial round of RT-PCR targeting the TCR CDR3 relied on the HTBI primer set. TCRdb used MiXCR to reprocess the multiplex PCR reads, holding one entry per CDR3 protein. The sample shows about 640,000 distinct CDR3 sequences, roughly 14% of them seen only once. The specimen was blood. This TCR derives from a woman between 45 and 65 years old with Graves' ophthalmopathy.

The CDR3, as DNA: TGCAGTGCTAGGGGACTAGCGGGAGACTTCGATGAGCAGTTCTTC. It specifies CSARGLAGDFDEQFF. The V call is TRBV20-1, the J call TRBJ2-1, with 14 bases identical to TRBD2. Germline V CDR1 and CDR2: DFQATT, SNEGSKA (reference sequence). This CDR3 has 15 residues. The V gene end was trimmed by 3 bases and the J gene end by 8 bases; junction bases not matched to a gene: 6.